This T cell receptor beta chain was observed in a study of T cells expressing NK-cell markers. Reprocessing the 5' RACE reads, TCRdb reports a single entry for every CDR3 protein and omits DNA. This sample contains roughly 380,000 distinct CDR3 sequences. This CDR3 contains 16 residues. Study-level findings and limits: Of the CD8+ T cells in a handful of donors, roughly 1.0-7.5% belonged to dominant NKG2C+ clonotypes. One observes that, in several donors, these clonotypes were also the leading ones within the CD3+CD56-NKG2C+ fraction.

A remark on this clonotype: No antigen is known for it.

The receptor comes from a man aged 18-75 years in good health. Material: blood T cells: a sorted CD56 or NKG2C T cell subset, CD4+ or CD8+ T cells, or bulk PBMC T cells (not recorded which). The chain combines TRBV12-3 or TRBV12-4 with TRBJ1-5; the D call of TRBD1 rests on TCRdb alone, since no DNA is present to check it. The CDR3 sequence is CASSPLWTGRNQPQHF.